Listed here are 3 T cell receptor beta chains from one sample, sequenced in a study of blood T cell repertoires in COVID-19. Here immunoSEQ multiplex PCR was the method, and the copy in TCRdb shows in-frame clones only, minus some. Seen here are about 140,000 clones, less than 85% observed once, and the top ten hold roughly 9%. Sequencing was done on a sample of peripheral blood. The origin of the receptors is a woman older than 75 in a cohort sampled during active or convalescent COVID-19.

The V call is TRBV5-1, the J call TRBJ2-3; D gene unclear. This CDR3 has 14 residues. The germline V and J ends were trimmed by 2 bases and 4 bases, with 11 bases remaining between them. The germline gives CDR1 SGHRS, CDR2 YFSETQ. The CDR3 spells CASSLESSPDTQYF. CDR3 DNA: TGCGCCAGCAGCTTAGAATCGAGTCCAGATACGCAGTATTTT.

The V and J genes are TRBV5-4 and TRBJ1-2, with TRBD1 matching 7 bases. This CDR3 contains 15 residues. Germline loops: CDR1 SGHNT, CDR2 YYREEE (reference sequence). The ends lost 3 bases at V and 2 bases at J; junction bases unmatched: 7. DNA for the CDR3: TGTGCCAGCAGCTACGCGGGACAGATAAACTATGGCTACACCTTC. Its translation: CASSYAGQINYGYTF.

A few counts support this clone. The chain joins TRBV28 to TRBJ1-5; no definite D call. CDR3 length: 12 amino acids. CDR1 is MDHEN, CDR2 SYDVKM, per germline. V lost 3 bases and J lost 7, with 7 bases in between. The CDR3 DNA reads as TGTGCCAGCAGTTTGTTGTTACAGCCCCAGCATTTT. Translating it yields CASSLLLQPQHF.